These T cell receptor beta chains were read from a single sample in a study of blood T cell repertoires in COVID-19. Repertoires were generated with immunoSEQ multiplex PCR, while TCRdb's copy carries only in-frame clones and drops some. Of fewer than 450,000 clones in the sample, roughly 87% are singletons; the top ten hold under 1.3%. Material for sequencing was PBMCs or T cells enriched from blood (not recorded which). The receptor set was obtained from a woman aged 25-40 years who had recovered from COVID-19. Each CDR3 is given with its conserved first and last residue. A D gene is named only where the DNA matches it firmly. Clone size appears in some rows only: once, few, many, or a class for an expanded clone.

d_call j_call clone_size v_call cdr3_nt cdr3_aa
. TRBJ2-7 . TRBV3-1/TRBV3-2 TGTGCCAGCAGCCAAGACGGGGGTGGCTACGAGCAGTACTTC CASSQDGGGYEQYF
TRBD2 TRBJ2-2 once TRBV28 TGTGCCAGCAGTCTGACTAGCGGCCCCACCGGGGAGCTGTTTTTT CASSLTSGPTGELFF
TRBD1 TRBJ1-6 . TRBV30 TGTGCCTGGGGACCGGGACAGGGGCTGTCACCCCTCCACTTT CAWGPGQGLSPLHF
. TRBJ2-2 . TRBV28 TGTGCCAGCAGTTTATCCCGGACCGGGGAGCTGTTTTTT CASSLSRTGELFF
. TRBJ1-1 . TRBV12-3/TRBV12-4 TGTGCCAGCAGTTTAACAGGGCGTACTGAAGCTTTCTTT CASSLTGRTEAFF
TRBD1 TRBJ1-4 once TRBV6-1 TGTGCCAGCAGTGAGTACCCCGGGACAGGGGCTGAAAAACTGTTTTTT CASSEYPGTGAEKLFF
TRBD2 TRBJ2-3 . TRBV5-4 TGTGCCAGCAGCCCCTGGGGCCTTAGCGGGGGGGCCGGAGATACGCAGTATTTT CASSPWGLSGGAGDTQYF
. TRBJ2-7 . TRBV6-1 TGTGCCAGCAGTGAAGTAAAGCTCCACGAGCAGTACTTC CASSEVKLHEQYF
. TRBJ2-7 once TRBV5-1 TGCGCCAGCAGCCTGGGCGGGTCCGTGTACGAGCAGTACTTC CASSLGGSVYEQYF
. TRBJ2-2 . TRBV6-5 TGTGCCAGCAGAGGGGCACAGAACACCGGGGAGCTGTTTTTT CASRGAQNTGELFF
. TRBJ1-5 . TRBV18 TGTGCCAGCTCACCGGAACAGGGAGGGCAGCCCCAGCATTTT CASSPEQGGQPQHF
TRBD1 TRBJ2-5 . TRBV5-4 TGTGCCAGCAGCATCACAGGGGGCGGAGAGACCCAGTACTTC CASSITGGGETQYF
TRBD1 TRBJ1-2 . TRBV5-4 TGTGCCAGCAGCTCGGGACAGGGGACCGTTAACTATGGCTACACCTTC CASSSGQGTVNYGYTF
. TRBJ1-1 . TRBV5-4 TGTGCCAGCAGCTCGACGAGGGACACTGAAGCTTTCTTT CASSSTRDTEAFF
. TRBJ2-2 . TRBV18 TGTGCCAGCTCACTAATCACCGGGGAGCTGTTTTTT CASSLITGELFF
TRBD2 TRBJ2-2 . TRBV5-6 TGTGCCAGCAGCCGACTAGCTGGCGAGGTCACCGGGGAGCTGTTTTTT CASSRLAGEVTGELFF
. TRBJ2-3 . TRBV29-1 TGCAGCATCCGACGGGACATTGGCACAGATACGCAGTATTTT CSIRRDIGTDTQYF
TRBD1 TRBJ1-2 . TRBV19 TGTGCCATCCAGGGGGTCTATGGCTACACCTTC CAIQGVYGYTF
. TRBJ1-2 . TRBV5-6 TGTGCCAGCAGTAGGCAGGGAATTTACTATGGCTACACCTTC CASSRQGIYYGYTF
. TRBJ1-1 . TRBV6-2/TRBV6-3 TGTGCCAGCAGTTGGGGGACACCAACGGTGGGAGGGACTGAAGCTTTCTTT CASSWGTPTVGGTEAFF
TRBD2 TRBJ2-1 . TRBV6-2/TRBV6-3 TGTGCCAGCAGTCCGGTGGGGACTAGCGGCCACTCCTACAATGAGCAGTTCTTC CASSPVGTSGHSYNEQFF
TRBD1 TRBJ1-1 . TRBV5-1 TGCGCCAGCAGCTATAGCCCAGACAGGGCTAACACTGAAGCTTTCTTT CASSYSPDRANTEAFF
. TRBJ1-1 . TRBV2 TGTGCCAGCAGCCTACAGGGGAACACTGAAGCTTTCTTT CASSLQGNTEAFF
. TRBJ1-4 . TRBV18 TGTGCCAGCTCACAAACCCCAGGGTCAACTAATGAAAAACTGTTTTTT CASSQTPGSTNEKLFF
TRBD2 TRBJ2-7 few TRBV5-1 TGCGCCAGCAGTGACGGGGGGGCAGCGAGCTCCTACGAGCAGTACTTC CASSDGGAASSYEQYF
. TRBJ1-2 . TRBV14 TGTGCCAGCAGCCAATACCGCCACGGGCAGGGCTCTGGCTACACCTTC CASSQYRHGQGSGYTF
. TRBJ1-2 . TRBV21-1 TGTGCCAGCACCAATCCCGGGGGACAGGGTGATGTCCTATTTGGCTACACCTTC CASTNPGGQGDVLFGYTF
. TRBJ1-1 . TRBV3-1/TRBV3-2 TGTGCCAGCAGCCAAGACGTCGGTGCGCGGGTCCAAGCTTTCTTT CASSQDVGARVQAFF
. TRBJ2-5 once TRBV30 TGTGCCTGGAGTCCCACTAGGGAGACCCAGTACTTC CAWSPTRETQYF
TRBD1 TRBJ1-5 . TRBV28 TGTGCCAGCAGTCCGTGGACAGGGATGAGGTCGGAGCCCCAGCATTTT CASSPWTGMRSEPQHF
TRBD1 TRBJ1-3 . TRBV5-1 TGCGCCAGCAGCTTTTCTGGGGGACAGCTCTCTGGAAACACCATATATTTT CASSFSGGQLSGNTIYF
. TRBJ1-2 . TRBV5-1 TGCGCCAGCAATCCCTCAGGCGCTAACTATGGCTACACCTTC CASNPSGANYGYTF
. TRBJ1-6 . TRBV28 TGTGCCAGCAGTTTAGACCGACGGGGTTCACCCCTCCACTTT CASSLDRRGSPLHF
. TRBJ1-6 . TRBV19 TGTGCCAGTACTCGGGGGTCCTATAATTCACCCCTCCACTTT CASTRGSYNSPLHF
. TRBJ2-1 . TRBV27 TGTGCCAGCAGTTTAGGTGGGCGCATGGATGAGCAGTTCTTC CASSLGGRMDEQFF
TRBD1 TRBJ2-5 . TRBV2 TGTGCCACAAACAGGGGAGAGACCCAGTACTTC CATNRGETQYF
. TRBJ1-6 . TRBV30 TGTGCCTGGAGTGTTTGGTCGGTACAGGGCTATAATTCACCCCTCCACTTT CAWSVWSVQGYNSPLHF
. TRBJ1-4 . TRBV13 TGTGCCAGCAGCTTAACAGGGACCATTGAAAAACTGTTTTTT CASSLTGTIEKLFF
TRBD1 TRBJ2-7 . TRBV30 TGTGCCTGGACGGACAGGGATCGAGAGCAGTACTTC CAWTDRDREQYF
. TRBJ2-7 . TRBV14 TGTGCCAGCAGCCATAGACAGGATCCGTACGAGCAGTACTTC CASSHRQDPYEQYF
TRBD1 TRBJ1-2 few TRBV11-2 TGTGCCAGCAGCTCGGCACAGGGGATTAACTATGGCTACACCTTC CASSSAQGINYGYTF
. TRBJ1-1 . TRBV14 TGTGCCAGCAGCCAAGTAAACGGGAACACTGAAGCTTTCTTT CASSQVNGNTEAFF
. TRBJ2-7 . TRBV6-5 TGTGCCAGCAGAACCCGGGAAGACGAGCAGTACTTC CASRTREDEQYF
. TRBJ1-1 . TRBV25-1 TGTGCCAGCGCCGGGACTCCGGACGAGAGCACTGAAGCTTTCTTT CASAGTPDESTEAFF
. TRBJ2-5 . TRBV11-3 TGTGCCAGCAGCGCCAGGCCTGGGGAGACCCAGTACTTC CASSARPGETQYF
TRBD2 TRBJ2-1 . TRBV7-2 TGTGCCAGCAGCTTAAGACTAGCGCCCTACAATGAGCAGTTCTTC CASSLRLAPYNEQFF
. TRBJ2-7 . TRBV6-1 TGTGCCAGCAGTTCCCGGCAGGGCATCTCCTACGAGCAGTACTTC CASSSRQGISYEQYF
. TRBJ1-1 once TRBV2 TGTGCCAGCATGGAGGGCTCGGGTACTGAAGCTTTCTTT CASMEGSGTEAFF
. TRBJ2-2 . TRBV7-9 TGTGCCAGCAGCTTACCAGGGACACAGATATACACCGGGGAGCTGTTTTTT CASSLPGTQIYTGELFF
. TRBJ2-3 . TRBV4-2 TGTGCCAGCAGCCAAACGGGATTATTCACAGATACGCAGTATTTT CASSQTGLFTDTQYF
TRBD1 TRBJ2-3 once TRBV5-1 TGCGCCAGCAGCGAGGGACAGGGCGCGCAGTATTTT CASSEGQGAQYF
TRBD1 TRBJ1-5 once TRBV30 TGTGCCTGGAGTCGGGACAGCCTTAGCAATCAGCCCCAGCATTTT CAWSRDSLSNQPQHF
. TRBJ1-1 . TRBV6-5 TGTGCCAGCAGTTACGGGGGCGACGAGGTTTATACTGAAGCTTTCTTT CASSYGGDEVYTEAFF
. TRBJ2-7 . TRBV6-5 TGTGCCAGCAGCCAGGCATTCTCCTACGAGCAGTACTTC CASSQAFSYEQYF
TRBD2 TRBJ2-5 . TRBV7-2 TGTGCCAGCAGCCCGCCGGGGCAGCGGGGGGGCCGAAAGACCCAGTACTTC CASSPPGQRGGRKTQYF
TRBD1 TRBJ1-5 . TRBV19 TGTGCCAGTAGTGTCGACAGGGGGCATCAGCCCCAGCATTTT CASSVDRGHQPQHF
TRBD2 TRBJ2-7 once TRBV2 TGTGCCAGCACCCCGGGAGGAGCTAGCGGGGGGCCCTACGAGCAGTACTTC CASTPGGASGGPYEQYF